The sample holds many counts of the clone carrying this T cell receptor (beta chain). Its antigen is unknown. The data stem from a study of T cells in Graves' hyperthyroidism and ophthalmopathy. General study results and limits: Progression to ophthalmopathy was predicted a median of 6.5 months early.

V was clipped by 0 bases and J by 2 bases, with 8 bases between them. Germline CDR1 SEHNR, CDR2 FQNEAQ (reference sequence). There are 14 residues in the CDR3. Template material for amplifying TCR beta CDR3 regions consisted of RNA transcripts. The HTBI set primed first-round TCR CDR3 RT-PCR. TCRdb recomputed calls from the multiplex PCR reads with MiXCR, one row per CDR3 protein. Altogether about 410,000 distinct CDR3 sequences are present, roughly 15% being singletons, with the ten largest covering 13%. Sequenced sample: blood. The V call is TRBV7-9, the J call TRBJ2-7; D is uncertain. This receptor was taken from a man in his late teens or twenties with Graves' ophthalmopathy. CDR3 region: CASSLAGMAYEQYF. CDR3 sequence (DNA): TGTGCCAGCAGCTTAGCTGGGATGGCCTACGAGCAGTACTTC.